These T cell receptor beta chains were read from a single sample in a study of cytomegalovirus exposure and HLA in healthy donors. Sequencing was performed with immunoSEQ multiplex PCR; in TCRdb, only in-frame clones are kept and a portion is missing. This table has about 140,000 clones, 80% appearing once. The sequenced sample was PBMCs. Receptor source: a man between 50 and 59 years old in good health and CMV-seronegative. The CDR3 runs from the conserved cysteine through the conserved F or W. The D gene is left open where the match is weak. Size is stated for part of the rows, as once, few or many counts, or as a class when the clone is expanded.

d_gene: NA
abundance: few
v_gene: TRBV2
j_gene: TRBJ2-7
CDR3aa: CASSEATGYYEQYF
CDR3nt: TGTGCCAGCAGTGAGGCTACAGGGTACTACGAGCAGTACTTC

d_gene: NA
abundance: NA
v_gene: TRBV29-1
j_gene: TRBJ1-2
CDR3aa: CSVESGVRGLGYTF
CDR3nt: TGCAGCGTTGAATCGGGGGTGAGGGGCCTTGGCTACACCTTC

d_gene: TRBD1
abundance: NA
v_gene: TRBV6-1
j_gene: TRBJ2-4
CDR3aa: CATGQGVAKNIQYF
CDR3nt: TGTGCCACCGGACAGGGGGTAGCCAAAAACATTCAGTACTTC

d_gene: TRBD2
abundance: NA
v_gene: TRBV6-1
j_gene: TRBJ2-5
CDR3aa: CASTPSGARETQYF
CDR3nt: TGTGCCAGCACTCCTAGCGGGGCCCGGGAGACCCAGTACTTC

d_gene: NA
abundance: NA
v_gene: TRBV4-1
j_gene: TRBJ2-1
CDR3aa: CASSQDQSGSYNEQFF
CDR3nt: TGCGCCAGCAGCCAAGATCAAAGCGGCTCCTACAATGAGCAGTTCTTC

d_gene: NA
abundance: NA
v_gene: TRBV4-2
j_gene: TRBJ2-2
CDR3aa: CASSQVGGGRREKLTGELFF
CDR3nt: TGTGCCAGCAGCCAAGTGGGGGGAGGTCGACGCGAGAAACTCACCGGGGAGCTGTTTTTT

d_gene: NA
abundance: NA
v_gene: TRBV27
j_gene: TRBJ2-1
CDR3aa: CASSLFQGNSFNEQFF
CDR3nt: TGTGCCAGCAGTTTATTCCAGGGAAATAGTTTCAATGAGCAGTTCTTC

d_gene: TRBD2
abundance: NA
v_gene: TRBV28
j_gene: TRBJ2-4
CDR3aa: CASSFSGGAGKNIQYF
CDR3nt: TGTGCCAGCAGCTTTAGCGGGGGGGCAGGCAAAAACATTCAGTACTTC

d_gene: TRBD1
abundance: NA
v_gene: TRBV5-1
j_gene: TRBJ1-1
CDR3aa: CASYRDRPNTEAFF
CDR3nt: TGCGCCAGCTACCGGGACAGGCCGAACACTGAAGCTTTCTTT

d_gene: NA
abundance: NA
v_gene: TRBV7-8
j_gene: TRBJ1-5
CDR3aa: CASSLLTGGSNQPQHF
CDR3nt: TGTGCCAGCAGCTTGTTGACAGGCGGGAGCAATCAGCCCCAGCATTTT

d_gene: NA
abundance: once
v_gene: TRBV13
j_gene: TRBJ1-1
CDR3aa: CASSLGTAAEAFF
CDR3nt: TGTGCCAGCAGCTTAGGGACAGCCGCTGAAGCTTTCTTT

d_gene: TRBD2
abundance: NA
v_gene: TRBV7-2
j_gene: TRBJ2-3
CDR3aa: CASSPGGAKDTQYF
CDR3nt: TGTGCCAGCAGCCCCGGGGGGGCAAAGGATACGCAGTATTTT

d_gene: NA
abundance: NA
v_gene: TRBV28
j_gene: TRBJ2-5
CDR3aa: CASRLEETQYF
CDR3nt: TGTGCCAGCAGACTGGAAGAGACCCAGTACTTC

d_gene: NA
abundance: NA
v_gene: TRBV14
j_gene: TRBJ1-1
CDR3aa: CASSQRQPTEAFF
CDR3nt: TGTGCCAGCAGCCAGAGGCAGCCCACTGAAGCTTTCTTT

d_gene: TRBD2
abundance: NA
v_gene: TRBV4-1
j_gene: TRBJ2-2
CDR3aa: CASSQDRSVVGGETGELFF
CDR3nt: TGCGCCAGCAGCCAAGATCGGTCCGTTGTGGGGGGGGAGACCGGGGAGCTGTTTTTT

d_gene: NA
abundance: NA
v_gene: TRBV5-4
j_gene: TRBJ1-1
CDR3aa: CASSSGQVNTEAFF
CDR3nt: TGTGCCAGCAGCTCGGGACAAGTGAACACTGAAGCTTTCTTT

d_gene: NA
abundance: NA
v_gene: TRBV18
j_gene: TRBJ1-1
CDR3aa: CASSPVAGGLTEAFF
CDR3nt: TGTGCCAGCTCACCAGTAGCCGGGGGGCTCACTGAAGCTTTCTTT

d_gene: NA
abundance: NA
v_gene: TRBV9
j_gene: TRBJ2-5
CDR3aa: CASSVVGGIQETQYF
CDR3nt: TGTGCCAGCAGCGTAGTGGGCGGGATTCAAGAGACCCAGTACTTC